This T cell receptor (beta chain) was documented in a study of cytomegalovirus exposure and HLA in healthy donors. The study's findings and limits: One variant, a missense change in DCLRE1C, was linked in a later analysis to TCR beta V- and J-gene trimming.

Use of 60 Vbeta and 13 Jbeta primers characterized the PCR. TCRdb's table, derived via immunoSEQ multiplex PCR, lists solely in-frame clones and lacks some. The repertoire includes around 110,000 clones, around 73% of them detected once, and around 7.4% sits in the top ten. In the case of this clone: Antigen specificity is unknown. This same CDR3 is encoded by further DNA sequences in the sample.

The TCR originated in a man aged 30 to 45 in good health and CMV-seronegative. Sequencing was carried out using PBMCs.

The CDR3 DNA reads TGTGCCAGCTCATCCGGGACTAGCGGCTACGAGCAGTACTTC. Translated: CASSSGTSGYEQYF. The chain carries TRBV18 and TRBJ2-7; 11 bases fit TRBD2. Trimming removed 5 bases from V and 3 bases from J; junction bases left unmatched: 3. The germline gives CDR1 KGHSH, CDR2 LQKENI. CDR3 length equals 14 residues. The whole variable domain, filled in from reference TRBV18 and TRBJ2-7, reads NAGVMQNPRHLVRRRGQEARLRCSPMKGHSHVYWYRQLPEEGLKFMVYLQKENIIDESGMPKERFSAEFPKEGPSILRIQQVVRGDSAAYFCASSSGTSGYEQYFGPGTRLTVT.